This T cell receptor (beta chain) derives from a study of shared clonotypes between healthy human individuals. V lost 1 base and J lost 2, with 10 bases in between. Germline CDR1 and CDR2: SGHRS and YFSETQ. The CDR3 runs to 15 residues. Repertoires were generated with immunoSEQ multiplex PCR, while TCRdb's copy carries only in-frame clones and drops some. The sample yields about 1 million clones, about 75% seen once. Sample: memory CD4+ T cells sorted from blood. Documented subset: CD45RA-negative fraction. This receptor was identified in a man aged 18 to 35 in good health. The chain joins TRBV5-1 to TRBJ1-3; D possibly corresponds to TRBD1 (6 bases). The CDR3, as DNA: TGCGCCAGCAGCTTGAACCAGGGGACTGGAAACACCATATATTTT. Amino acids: CASSLNQGTGNTIYF.